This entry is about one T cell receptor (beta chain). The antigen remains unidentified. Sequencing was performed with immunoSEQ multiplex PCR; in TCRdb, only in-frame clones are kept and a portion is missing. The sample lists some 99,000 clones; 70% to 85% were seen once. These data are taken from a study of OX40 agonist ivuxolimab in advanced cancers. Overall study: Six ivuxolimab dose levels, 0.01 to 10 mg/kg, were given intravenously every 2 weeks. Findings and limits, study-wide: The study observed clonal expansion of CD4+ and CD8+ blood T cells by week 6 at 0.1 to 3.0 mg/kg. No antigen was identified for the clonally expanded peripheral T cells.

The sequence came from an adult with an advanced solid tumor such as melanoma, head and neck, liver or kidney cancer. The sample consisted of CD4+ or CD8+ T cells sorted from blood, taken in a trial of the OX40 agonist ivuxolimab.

The DNA for the CDR3 is TGTGCCAGCAGCCTACCGGGACAGGGCGCCTCCTACGAGCAGTACTTC. Protein sequence: CASSLPGQGASYEQYF. The chain employs TRBV5-6 and TRBJ2-7; 9 bases line up with TRBD1. The CDR3 has 16 amino acids. Germline CDR1 and CDR2: SGHDT and YYEEEE. The trim removed 4 bases at V and 0 bases at J, leaving 8 bases unmatched.